Listed here are 2 T cell receptor beta chains from one sample, sequenced in a study of persistence of HIV-infected CD4 T cells (dated by TCRdb to 2020 to 2021). This specimen's treatment or condition label, interpreted: suppressive antiretroviral therapy. Lysates of CMV-infected fibroblasts at around 9.7 ug/mL were used to stimulate the cells. Memory populations depleted of antigen-responding cells were obtained by sorting nonresponding CD40L-negative CD69-negative CD45RO-high memory CD4+ T cells. No antigens are known for them. TCRbeta repertoires were sequenced from genomic DNA with the immunoSEQ hsTCRB assay version 4 in survey mode. TCRdb limited this immuneACCESS table to in-frame rearrangements with V and J called. A share of clones is missing; checked studies link under half to unresolved V genes, and the rest is unexplained. Present in this sample are 30,000 or so clones, roughly four fifths of which were seen just once. Of the sample, about 0.78% is held by the ten largest clones.

Specimen: CD4+ T cells sorted from PBMCs after approximately 19-hour stimulation, collected from a patient who received antiretroviral therapy. What this sample's cell subset or site label stands for: CD40L-CD69- CD45RO-high memory CD4 T cells not responding to CMV lysate. These receptors all stem from an adult man with HIV who was CMV-seropositive.

The chain has TRBV2 and TRBJ1-1, with 8 bases identical to TRBD1. V gave up 10 bases and J gave up 5 bases; unmatched junction bases: 15. Germline lookup yields CDR1 SNHLY and CDR2 FYNNEI. The CDR3 is made up of 15 amino acids. CDR3 region: CATQINRGGWTEAFF. For the CDR3, the DNA is TGTGCCACCCAAATCAACAGGGGGGGATGGACTGAAGCTTTCTTT.

The chain is built from TRBV6-2 or TRBV6-3 and TRBJ1-1, with D possibly being TRBD1 (6 bases). Trimming shortened V by 6 bases and J by 11 bases, and 22 bases separated the two germline ends. CDR3 length: 14 residues. Germline CDR1 and CDR2: MNHEY and SVGEGT. The CDR3 DNA reads TGTGCCAGCAGCCCTACAGGGAAACCGGCAGCGGCTTTCTTT. Translation gives CASSPTGKPAAAFF.